This T cell receptor beta chain was captured in a study of identical twins. Study-level points and caveats: Donors were not followed over many years; analysis was cross-sectional.

cDNA carried unique molecular identifiers, and a universal primer site was added by template switching. TCRdb reprocessed the 5' RACE reads with MiXCR, giving one entry per CDR3 protein. The sample has approximately 890,000 distinct CDR3 sequences, 9% to 15% seen once. The CDR3 is 14 residues long. Looked up from germline, CDR1 is SNHLY and CDR2 is FYNNEI. The sample holds many counts of this clonotype. The antigen is unknown. The junction departs from the called germline gene at one end, perhaps through a read error. This same sample was also taken into another study, of yellow fever vaccine responses in identical twins. From that study: Twins' vaccine T cell responses were reported to seem partly convergent and partly personalized.

This chain uses TRBV2 with TRBJ2-6, with no clear D. Sequencing was done on a sample of PBMCs. This TCR came from a woman aged 18-29 years in good health. The CDR3: CASSAGSGANVLTF. CDR3 nucleotide sequence: TGCGCCAGCAGTGCCGGTTCTGGGGCCAACGTCCTGACTTTC.